The next 20 T cell receptor beta chains were all read from a single sample in a study of shared clonotypes between healthy human individuals. The method was immunoSEQ multiplex PCR; TCRdb's version includes in-frame clones alone and lacks a portion of them. The table lists approximately 92,000 clones, approximately 75% of them singletons. Specimen: memory CD8+ T cells sorted from blood. Indicated subset: CD45RO+ cells pooled with CCR7-negative TemRA cells. All receptors derive from a man aged 30 to 39 in good health.

This CDR3 is CASSDEAGGPNNEQFF. CDR3 bases: TGTGCCAGCAGTGACGAAGCGGGAGGGCCAAACAATGAGCAGTTCTTC. The rearrangement uses TRBV6-4 and TRBJ2-1, with 10 positions matching TRBD2. V lost 2 bases and J lost 5; bases outside the gene matches: 6. The germline gives CDR1 MRHNA, CDR2 SNTAGT. The CDR3 is made up of 16 amino acids.

The chain has TRBV28 and TRBJ2-7, with D possibly being TRBD2 (6 bases). This CDR3 is 14 amino acids long. Trimming stripped 8 bases from V and 3 bases from J, with 17 bases between. Germline values: CDR1 MDHEN, CDR2 SYDVKM. CDR3 in amino acids: CASARGRFDYEQYF. The CDR3 coding sequence is TGTGCCAGCGCGCGGGGTCGGTTCGACTACGAGCAGTACTTC.

The V gene is TRBV5-4, the J gene TRBJ2-5; 7 positions match TRBD2. Germline-derived CDR1 and CDR2 are SGHNT and YYREEE (reference sequence). V was pared by 2 bases and J by 0 bases, with 4 bases of the junction left unmatched. The CDR3 loop spans 15 amino acids. CDR3 sequence: CASSFWGGHQETQYF. CDR3 DNA: TGTGCCAGCAGCTTCTGGGGGGGACACCAAGAGACCCAGTACTTC. The full variable domain, its missing parts supplied by reference TRBV5-4 and TRBJ2-5, is ETGVTQSPTHLIKTRGQQVTLRCSSQSGHNTVSWYQQALGQGPQFIFQYYREEENGRGNFPPRFSGLQFPNYSSELNVNALELDDSALYLCASSFWGGHQETQYFGPGTRLLVL.

This clone was counted only a few times. The J gene is TRBJ2-7, the V gene TRBV5-6; 8 bases map to TRBD1. The CDR3 runs to 14 residues. V lost 0 bases and J lost 4; bases outside the gene matches: 3. Per germline, CDR1 SGHDT and CDR2 YYEEEE. CDR3 loop: CASSLANRGYEQYF. The CDR3 region has the DNA TGTGCCAGCAGCTTGGCTAACAGGGGGTACGAGCAGTACTTC.

V usage is TRBV9 and J usage is TRBJ2-3, with TRBD1 matching over 8 bases. The CDR3 contains 15 residues. V lost 6 bases and J lost 3; bases outside the gene matches: 9. The germline gives CDR1 SGDLS, CDR2 YYNGEE. The CDR3 region is CASNDQGARTDTQYF. For the CDR3, the DNA is TGTGCCAGCAACGACCAGGGGGCGAGGACAGATACGCAGTATTTT.

The chain is built from TRBV2 and TRBJ2-1; 9 nucleotides match TRBD1. V was pared by 8 bases and J by 9 bases, with 26 bases of the junction left unmatched. CDR3 length equals 19 residues. CDR1 and CDR2 from the germline V gene are SNHLY and FYNNEI. The CDR3 nucleotides read TGTGCCAGCCAAAGGTTTGGACAGGGGACCGGAGCTGCGGGCAGTGAGCAGTTCTTC. It codes for CASQRFGQGTGAAGSEQFF. The full variable domain, rest sourced from reference TRBV2 and TRBJ2-1, is EPEVTQTPSHQVTQMGQEVILRCVPISNHLYFYWYRQILGQKVEFLVSFYNNEISEKSEIFDDQFSVERPDGSNFTLKIRSTKLEDSAMYFCASQRFGQGTGAAGSEQFFGPGTRLTVL.

This clone was detected a few times. Within the sample, other DNA sequences also encode this same CDR3. CDR3 region: CASSQDGGTGEGEQYF. CDR3 in DNA: TGCGCCAGCAGCCAAGATGGAGGGACAGGGGAAGGTGAGCAGTACTTC. The gene calls are TRBV4-3 and TRBJ2-7; 10 bases are shared with TRBD1. CDR3 length equals 16 residues. The junction had 9 bases not matched to a gene; V was cut back by 0 bases and J by 7 bases. CDR1 is LGHNA, CDR2 YSLEER, per germline.

V usage is TRBV4-1 and J usage is TRBJ2-7; TRBD2 aligns across 7 bases. Germline CDR1 MGHRA, CDR2 YSYEKL. CDR3 size: 15 residues. The trim removed 4 bases at V and 0 bases at J, leaving 6 bases unmatched. CDR3 nucleotides: TGCGCCAGCAGCCCCGCTAGCGGAAGCTCCTACGAGCAGTACTTC. Translating gives CASSPASGSSYEQYF.

This clone is termed medium-sized. J is TRBJ2-7 and V is TRBV6-5, with D possibly being TRBD1 (6 bases). With 2 bases removed from V and 3 bases from J, the gap between germline ends came to 11 bases. The CDR3 contains 14 residues. The germline gives CDR1 MNHEY, CDR2 SVGAGI. CDR3 DNA sequence: TGTGCCAGCAGTTACGGGACATTGGGCTACGAGCAGTACTTC. Translation: CASSYGTLGYEQYF.

This clone showed up many times. J is TRBJ2-7 and V is TRBV4-3, with a weak D call TRBD1 (5 bases). The germline V and J ends were trimmed by 4 bases and 3 bases, with 34 bases remaining between them. The CDR3 is 21 amino acids. Germline V lookup: CDR1 LGHNA, CDR2 YSLEER. The CDR3 region is CASSPKVTVDTAFIRDYEQYF. The CDR3 nucleotides read TGCGCCAGCAGCCCGAAAGTTACGGTGGACACGGCATTCATTAGGGACTACGAGCAGTACTTC.

V and J are TRBV6-1 and TRBJ2-3, with TRBD2 matching 8 bases. The CDR3 extends over 14 amino acids. V trimming: 8 bases; J trimming: 5 bases; junction bases outside the gene matches: 9. Germline V gene data show CDR1 as MNHNS and CDR2 as SASEGT. DNA for the CDR3: TGTGCCAGCTCAGTAGCGGGACTGGTAGATACGCAGTATTTT. It is translated as CASSVAGLVDTQYF.

This sequence joins TRBV11-2 and TRBJ2-1; a weak D match, TRBD2 (6 bases). V was pared by 4 bases and J by 5 bases, with 9 bases between. The CDR3 is 13 residues long. Germline CDR1 SGHAT, CDR2 FQNNGV. CDR3 amino acids: CASSSGLNNEQFF. As DNA, the CDR3 is TGTGCCAGCAGCTCGGGACTCAACAATGAGCAGTTCTTC.

CDR3: CSGGSGYEQYF. Here the CDR3 DNA reads TGCAGCGGAGGGTCCGGTTACGAGCAGTACTTC. The rearrangement joins TRBV29-1 to TRBJ2-7; a weak D match, TRBD2 (5 bases). Trimming removed 7 bases from V and 4 bases from J, with 11 bases in between. This CDR3 has 11 residues. Looked up from germline, CDR1 is SQVTM and CDR2 is ANQGSEA.

V and J are TRBV7-9 and TRBJ1-5, with 7 bases lining up with TRBD1. Germline V gene sequence: CDR1 SEHNR, CDR2 FQNEAQ (reference sequence). CDR3 size: 15 residues. V dropped 5 bases and J dropped 4; count of bases not matched to a gene: 8. CDR3 sequence: CASSTRQGGNQPQHF. The CDR3 DNA is TGTGCCAGCAGCACAAGACAGGGTGGGAATCAGCCCCAGCATTTT.

This clone is a singleton in its sample. The chain joins TRBV27 to TRBJ2-1; 7 positions agree with TRBD1. Germline V gene lookup returns CDR1 MNHEY and CDR2 SMNVEV (reference sequence). The V segment lost 4 bases and the J segment 9 bases; nucleotides outside the gene matches: 0. The CDR3 runs 11 residues. CDR3 in amino acids: CASSWTGEQFF. The CDR3 DNA follows: TGTGCCAGCAGTTGGACAGGTGAGCAGTTCTTC.

The rearrangement links TRBV11-1 to TRBJ1-2, with D possibly matching TRBD1 (5 bases). This CDR3 is built from 12 residues. Trimming took off 5 bases at V and 4 bases at J, with 8 bases between the two ends. Germline loops: CDR1 SGHAT, CDR2 FQDESV (reference sequence). The CDR3 here is CASSQGTYGYTF. As DNA, the CDR3 is TGTGCCAGCAGCCAGGGTACCTATGGCTACACCTTC.

The sample holds one count of this clone. The rearrangement uses TRBV9 and TRBJ2-5; the match to TRBD1 covers 7 bases. Per germline, CDR1 SGDLS and CDR2 YYNGEE. This CDR3 is 14 amino acids long. The V segment lost 2 bases and the J segment 2 bases; nucleotides outside the gene matches: 3. CDR3 region: CASSVGQAQETQYF. Written as DNA, the CDR3 is TGTGCCAGCAGCGTCGGACAGGCACAAGAGACCCAGTACTTC.

This chain links TRBV9 with TRBJ2-1; perhaps D is TRBD1 or TRBD2 (5 bases each). Trimming took off 4 bases at V and 8 bases at J, with 16 bases between the two ends. This CDR3 has 14 amino acids. Germline-derived CDR1 and CDR2 are SGDLS and YYNGEE. The CDR3 reads CASSTWTGRDEQFF. The CDR3 DNA follows: TGTGCCAGCAGCACTTGGACGGGACGGGATGAGCAGTTCTTC.

This clone has only a few counts. The chain is built from TRBV13 and TRBJ2-3, with 7 bases aligning to TRBD2. V lost 8 bases, J lost 3 bases, and 5 bases stayed unmatched. The CDR3 has 13 amino acids. The germline V gene has CDR1 PRHDT and CDR2 FYEKMQ (reference sequence). The CDR3 protein is CASGRAGTDTQYF. The CDR3 nucleotides read TGTGCCAGCGGGAGGGCCGGGACAGATACGCAGTATTTT.

V usage is TRBV15 and J usage is TRBJ2-1, with TRBD2 as a possible D gene (5 bases). This CDR3 comprises 16 residues. CDR1 and CDR2 from the germline V gene are LNHNV and YYDKDF (reference sequence). The ends were cut back, 5 bases at V and 7 bases at J, with 21 bases in the middle. The chain's CDR3 is CATSDRYSVSSNEQFF. CDR3 bases: TGTGCCACCAGCGACCGATATAGCGTTTCTTCGAATGAGCAGTTCTTC.